A selection of T cell receptor beta chains follows, all from one sample in a study of cytomegalovirus exposure and HLA in healthy donors. Profiling relied on immunoSEQ multiplex PCR, and the TCRdb table lists in-frame clones only, not all of them. The sample carries roughly 140,000 clones, roughly 79% recorded once. The sequencing input was PBMCs. The receptors stem from a male donor in good health and CMV-seronegative. CDR3s include the opening cysteine and the closing phenylalanine or tryptophan. The order of the fields is CDR3 DNA, CDR3 protein, D gene, clone size, J gene, V gene. D genes are given only for firm matches. The size of a clone is reported for some rows only, either as once, few or many, or as a class for expanded clones.

cdr3_nt: TGTGCCAGCAACCCGACCCTCGAGCGGGGGCCGGACAATGAGCAGTTCTTC
cdr3_aa: CASNPTLERGPDNEQFF
d_call: TRBD2
clone_size: NA
j_call: TRBJ2-1
v_call: TRBV7-9

cdr3_nt: TGTGCCAGCAGTTACGGGACAGGGATGAACACTGAAGCTTTCTTT
cdr3_aa: CASSYGTGMNTEAFF
d_call: TRBD1
clone_size: NA
j_call: TRBJ1-1
v_call: TRBV6-5

cdr3_nt: TGTGCCAGCAGCTTCCAGACAACGAACACTGAAGCTTTCTTT
cdr3_aa: CASSFQTTNTEAFF
d_call: NA
clone_size: NA
j_call: TRBJ1-1
v_call: TRBV7-2

cdr3_nt: TGTGCCAGCAGGGGGACAGGGGATCAGCCCCAGCATTTT
cdr3_aa: CASRGTGDQPQHF
d_call: TRBD1
clone_size: few
j_call: TRBJ1-5
v_call: TRBV27

cdr3_nt: TGTGCCAGCAGCCCCTCGGGGGGACCCTATGGCTACACCTTC
cdr3_aa: CASSPSGGPYGYTF
d_call: NA
clone_size: NA
j_call: TRBJ1-2
v_call: TRBV7-3

cdr3_nt: TGTGCCAGCAGTGAAGCGTGGACAGGGAGAGATGGCTACACCTTC
cdr3_aa: CASSEAWTGRDGYTF
d_call: TRBD1
clone_size: NA
j_call: TRBJ1-2
v_call: TRBV2

cdr3_nt: TGTGCCTGGAGTGGCGGGACCTATGGCTACACCTTC
cdr3_aa: CAWSGGTYGYTF
d_call: NA
clone_size: NA
j_call: TRBJ1-2
v_call: TRBV30

cdr3_nt: TGTGCCAGCAGCCGGGGGGTCTCCACAGATACGCAGTATTTT
cdr3_aa: CASSRGVSTDTQYF
d_call: TRBD2
clone_size: NA
j_call: TRBJ2-3
v_call: TRBV6-4

cdr3_nt: TGTGCCAGCAGCAAAGAAGGGGAGGGAATAGGGGGCTACACCTTC
cdr3_aa: CASSKEGEGIGGYTF
d_call: NA
clone_size: NA
j_call: TRBJ1-2
v_call: TRBV21-1

cdr3_nt: TGTGCCAGCAGCTTGTTGAGGGCGGACGTCTATGGCTACACCTTC
cdr3_aa: CASSLLRADVYGYTF
d_call: NA
clone_size: once
j_call: TRBJ1-2
v_call: TRBV5-4

cdr3_nt: TGTTCCAGCAGCTCCCCGTACGCCAGGGGGTTCGGCGAGCAGTTCTTC
cdr3_aa: CSSSSPYARGFGEQFF
d_call: TRBD1
clone_size: NA
j_call: TRBJ2-1
v_call: TRBV7-9

cdr3_nt: TGTGCCAGCAGTTACTCGGGGCCAGATCAGCCCCAGCATTTT
cdr3_aa: CASSYSGPDQPQHF
d_call: NA
clone_size: NA
j_call: TRBJ1-5
v_call: TRBV6-5

cdr3_nt: TGCGCCAGCAGCTTGCTAGCGGGGCCACCTGGCACAGATACGCAGTATTTT
cdr3_aa: CASSLLAGPPGTDTQYF
d_call: TRBD2
clone_size: NA
j_call: TRBJ2-3
v_call: TRBV5-1

cdr3_nt: TGTGCCAGCAGCTTAATAAGTTTCGGTGAGCAGTTCTTC
cdr3_aa: CASSLISFGEQFF
d_call: NA
clone_size: few
j_call: TRBJ2-1
v_call: TRBV7-2

cdr3_nt: TGTGCCAGCAGCCGAAGAGAGGGGGCGGTCTTTGGAAACACCATATATTTT
cdr3_aa: CASSRREGAVFGNTIYF
d_call: TRBD1
clone_size: NA
j_call: TRBJ1-3
v_call: TRBV7-2

cdr3_nt: TGCGCCAGCAGCAAAACAGGGGGTACTAGCACAGATACGCAGTATTTT
cdr3_aa: CASSKTGGTSTDTQYF
d_call: TRBD1
clone_size: NA
j_call: TRBJ2-3
v_call: TRBV5-1

cdr3_nt: TGTGCCAGCAGCGACAGGGGGCACAACTACGAGCAGTACTTC
cdr3_aa: CASSDRGHNYEQYF
d_call: TRBD1
clone_size: NA
j_call: TRBJ2-7
v_call: TRBV27

cdr3_nt: TGTGCCAGTACCTTCCAGGGGGCAAGCTATGGCTACACCTTC
cdr3_aa: CASTFQGASYGYTF
d_call: TRBD1
clone_size: once
j_call: TRBJ1-2
v_call: TRBV2

cdr3_nt: TGTGCCAGCAGCTGGAGCGGGTTGACCCACAATGAGCAGTTCTTC
cdr3_aa: CASSWSGLTHNEQFF
d_call: NA
clone_size: NA
j_call: TRBJ2-1
v_call: TRBV5-4

cdr3_nt: TGTGCCAGCAGCTTCGCCCGGGACTCCTACTACGAGCAGTACTTC
cdr3_aa: CASSFARDSYYEQYF
d_call: NA
clone_size: NA
j_call: TRBJ2-7
v_call: TRBV7-2

cdr3_nt: TGTGCCAGCTCACCTGGACAGGGATCTTTGGGGGAGCAGTACTTC
cdr3_aa: CASSPGQGSLGEQYF
d_call: TRBD1
clone_size: NA
j_call: TRBJ2-5
v_call: TRBV18

cdr3_nt: TGTGCCAGCAGCTTAGGTATCACACGTAAAGAGACCCAGTACTTC
cdr3_aa: CASSLGITRKETQYF
d_call: NA
clone_size: once
j_call: TRBJ2-5
v_call: TRBV7-8

cdr3_nt: TGTGCCAGCAGTACCCCAAACAGGGTACAAGAGACCCAGTACTTC
cdr3_aa: CASSTPNRVQETQYF
d_call: NA
clone_size: NA
j_call: TRBJ2-5
v_call: TRBV6-6

cdr3_nt: TGTGCCAGTAGTATAGATAGGAACAGGTACGAGCAGTACTTC
cdr3_aa: CASSIDRNRYEQYF
d_call: NA
clone_size: NA
j_call: TRBJ2-7
v_call: TRBV19

cdr3_nt: TGTGCCAGCAGCGGCCTCACAGATACGCAGTATTTT
cdr3_aa: CASSGLTDTQYF
d_call: NA
clone_size: NA
j_call: TRBJ2-3
v_call: TRBV5-6

cdr3_nt: TGTGCCAGCAGGGACGGGACAGGGGTTTTTTATGGCTACACCTTC
cdr3_aa: CASRDGTGVFYGYTF
d_call: TRBD1
clone_size: few
j_call: TRBJ1-2
v_call: TRBV11-2

cdr3_nt: TGTGCCAGTACCCCCCGGGGTGGAAACACCATATATTTT
cdr3_aa: CASTPRGGNTIYF
d_call: NA
clone_size: NA
j_call: TRBJ1-3
v_call: TRBV19

cdr3_nt: TGTGCCAGTAGCAGCGGACTAGCTGCCGGAGATACGCAGTATTTT
cdr3_aa: CASSSGLAAGDTQYF
d_call: TRBD2
clone_size: NA
j_call: TRBJ2-3
v_call: TRBV19